This T cell receptor (beta chain) was profiled in a study of siplizumab effects on memory and regulatory T cells. In germline, CDR1 is SGHAT, CDR2 FQNNGV. CDR3 length equals 17 residues. V lost 5 bases and J 1 base, leaving 20 bases between the germline ends. Assay used: immunoSEQ multiplex PCR; TCRdb lists only in-frame clones, some missing. The data hold about 120,000 clones, with just under 95% observed a single time. The V call is TRBV11-2, the J call TRBJ1-1; D remains unclear. The sample consisted of non-Treg CD4+ T cells sorted from blood. The origin of this receptor is a human donor in good health. The CDR3 DNA reads as TGTGCCAGCAGCCGCAACCCAGGTAGCCAAGCGAACACTGAAGCTTTCTTT. It translates to CASSRNPGSQANTEAFF.